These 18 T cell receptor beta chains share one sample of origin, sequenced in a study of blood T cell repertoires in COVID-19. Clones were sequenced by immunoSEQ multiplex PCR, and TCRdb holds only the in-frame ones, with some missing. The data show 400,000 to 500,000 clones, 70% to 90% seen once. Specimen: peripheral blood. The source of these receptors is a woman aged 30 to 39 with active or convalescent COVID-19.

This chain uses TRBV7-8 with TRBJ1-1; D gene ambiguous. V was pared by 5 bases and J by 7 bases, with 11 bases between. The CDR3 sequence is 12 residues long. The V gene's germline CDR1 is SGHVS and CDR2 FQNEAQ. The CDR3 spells CASSLPRVEAFF. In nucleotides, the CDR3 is TGTGCCAGCAGCCTCCCGAGGGTTGAAGCTTTCTTT.

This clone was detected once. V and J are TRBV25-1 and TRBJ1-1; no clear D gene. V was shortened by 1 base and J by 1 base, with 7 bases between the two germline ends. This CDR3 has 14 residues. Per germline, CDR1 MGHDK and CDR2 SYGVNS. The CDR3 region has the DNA TGTGCCAGCAGTGAATTCGGAGGGAACACTGAAGCTTTCTTT. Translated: CASSEFGGNTEAFF.

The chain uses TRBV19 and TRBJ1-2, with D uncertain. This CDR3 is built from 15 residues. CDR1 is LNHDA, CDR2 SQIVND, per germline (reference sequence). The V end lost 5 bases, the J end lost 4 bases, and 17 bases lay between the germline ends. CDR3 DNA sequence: TGTGCCAGTAGTCCCGAAAAATCCGCCGGCTATGGCTACACCTTC. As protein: CASSPEKSAGYGYTF.

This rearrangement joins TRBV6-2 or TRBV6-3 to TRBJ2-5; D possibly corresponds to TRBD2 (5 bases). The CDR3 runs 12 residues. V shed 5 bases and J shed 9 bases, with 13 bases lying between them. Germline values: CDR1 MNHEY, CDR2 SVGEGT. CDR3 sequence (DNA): TGTGCCAGCAGTCCCGGCCTGCGGGCCCAGTACTTC. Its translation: CASSPGLRAQYF.

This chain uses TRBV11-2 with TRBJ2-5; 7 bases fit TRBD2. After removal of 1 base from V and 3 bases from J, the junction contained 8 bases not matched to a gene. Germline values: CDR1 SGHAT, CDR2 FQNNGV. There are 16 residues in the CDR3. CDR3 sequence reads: CASSLGLLAVKETQYF. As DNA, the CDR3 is TGTGCCAGCAGCTTAGGACTGCTAGCGGTGAAAGAGACCCAGTACTTC. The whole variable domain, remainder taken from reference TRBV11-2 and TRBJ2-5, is EAGVAQSPRYKIIEKRQSVAFWCNPISGHATLYWYQQILGQGPKLLIQFQNNGVVDDSQLPKDRFSAERLKGVDSTLKIQPAKLEDSAVYLCASSLGLLAVKETQYFGPGTRLLVL.

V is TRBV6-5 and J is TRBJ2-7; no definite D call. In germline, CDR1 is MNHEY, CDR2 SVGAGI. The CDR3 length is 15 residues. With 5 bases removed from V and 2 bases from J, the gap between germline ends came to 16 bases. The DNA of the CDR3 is TGTGCCAGCAGTCTCTCAGGCGCCACAACCTACGAGCAGTACTTC. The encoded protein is CASSLSGATTYEQYF.

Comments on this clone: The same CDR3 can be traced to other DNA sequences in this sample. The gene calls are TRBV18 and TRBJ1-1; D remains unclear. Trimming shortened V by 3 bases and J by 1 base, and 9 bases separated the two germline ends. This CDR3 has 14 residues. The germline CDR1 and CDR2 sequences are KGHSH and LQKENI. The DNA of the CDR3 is TGTGCCAGCTCACCCTTAACTGAGAACACTGAAGCTTTCTTT. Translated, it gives CASSPLTENTEAFF.

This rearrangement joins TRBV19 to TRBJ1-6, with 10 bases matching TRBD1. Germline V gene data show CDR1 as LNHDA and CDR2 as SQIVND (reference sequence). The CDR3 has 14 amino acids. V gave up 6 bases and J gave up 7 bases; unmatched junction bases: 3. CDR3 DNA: TGTGCCAGTAGGGCGGGACAGGGGAATTCACCCCTCCACTTT. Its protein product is CASRAGQGNSPLHF.

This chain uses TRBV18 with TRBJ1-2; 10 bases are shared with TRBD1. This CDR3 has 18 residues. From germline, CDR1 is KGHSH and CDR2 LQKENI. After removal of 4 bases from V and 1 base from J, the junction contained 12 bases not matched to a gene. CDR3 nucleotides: TGTGCCAGCTCACGCAAACAACTAGGGACAGGGGATAACTATGGCTACACCTTC. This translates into CASSRKQLGTGDNYGYTF.

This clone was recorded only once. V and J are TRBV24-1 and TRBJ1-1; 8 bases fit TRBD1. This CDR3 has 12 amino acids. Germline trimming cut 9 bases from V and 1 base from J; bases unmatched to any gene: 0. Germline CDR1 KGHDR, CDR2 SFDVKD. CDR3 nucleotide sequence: TGTGCCACCCAGGGGGCGAACACTGAAGCTTTCTTT. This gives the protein CATQGANTEAFF.

This chain's CDR3 is CASSSREGGILGYTF. In DNA, the CDR3 is TGTGCCAGCAGTAGCCGCGAGGGGGGGATTCTTGGCTACACCTTC. The V and J genes are TRBV2 and TRBJ1-2; weak D call: TRBD1 (6 bases). This CDR3 region has 15 residues. Between the trimmed V and J ends, which lost 5 bases and 7 bases, there was a span of 20 bases. Germline CDR1 is SNHLY and CDR2 is FYNNEI. Supplemented by reference TRBV2 and TRBJ1-2, the full variable domain reads EPEVTQTPSHQVTQMGQEVILRCVPISNHLYFYWYRQILGQKVEFLVSFYNNEISEKSEIFDDQFSVERPDGSNFTLKIRSTKLEDSAMYFCASSSREGGILGYTFGSGTRLTVV.

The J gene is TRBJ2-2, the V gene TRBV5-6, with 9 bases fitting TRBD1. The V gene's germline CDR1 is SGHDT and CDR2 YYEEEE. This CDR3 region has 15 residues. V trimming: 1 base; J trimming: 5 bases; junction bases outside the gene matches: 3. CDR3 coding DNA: TGTGCCAGCAGCTTGAGGGACAGGGTAACCGGGGAGCTGTTTTTT. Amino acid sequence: CASSLRDRVTGELFF.

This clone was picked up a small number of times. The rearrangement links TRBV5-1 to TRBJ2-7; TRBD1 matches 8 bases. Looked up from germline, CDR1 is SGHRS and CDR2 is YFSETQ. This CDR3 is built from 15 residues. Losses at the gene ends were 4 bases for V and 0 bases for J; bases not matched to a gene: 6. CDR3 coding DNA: TGCGCCAGCAGCCCAAGACAGGGGAACTCCTACGAGCAGTACTTC. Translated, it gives CASSPRQGNSYEQYF.

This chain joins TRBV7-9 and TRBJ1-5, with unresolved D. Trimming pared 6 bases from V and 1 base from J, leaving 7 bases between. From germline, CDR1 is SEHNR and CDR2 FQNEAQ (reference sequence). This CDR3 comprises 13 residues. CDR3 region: CASSYRSNQPQHF. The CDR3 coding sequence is TGTGCCAGCAGTTACAGAAGCAATCAGCCCCAGCATTTT.

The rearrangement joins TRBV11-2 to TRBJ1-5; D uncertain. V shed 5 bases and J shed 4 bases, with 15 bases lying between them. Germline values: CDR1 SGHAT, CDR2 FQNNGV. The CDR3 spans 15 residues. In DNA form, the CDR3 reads TGTGCCAGCAGCCTTAGCCGAGGAGGGAATCAGCCCCAGCATTTT. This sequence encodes CASSLSRGGNQPQHF. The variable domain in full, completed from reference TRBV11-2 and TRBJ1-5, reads EAGVAQSPRYKIIEKRQSVAFWCNPISGHATLYWYQQILGQGPKLLIQFQNNGVVDDSQLPKDRFSAERLKGVDSTLKIQPAKLEDSAVYLCASSLSRGGNQPQHFGDGTRLSIL.

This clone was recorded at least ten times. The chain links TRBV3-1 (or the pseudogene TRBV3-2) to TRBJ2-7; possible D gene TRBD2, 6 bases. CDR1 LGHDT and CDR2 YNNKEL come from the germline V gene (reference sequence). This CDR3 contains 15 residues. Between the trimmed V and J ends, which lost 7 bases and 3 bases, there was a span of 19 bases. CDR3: CASTPRIADLYEQYF. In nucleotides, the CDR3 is TGTGCCAGCACCCCGAGGATAGCGGATCTCTACGAGCAGTACTTC.

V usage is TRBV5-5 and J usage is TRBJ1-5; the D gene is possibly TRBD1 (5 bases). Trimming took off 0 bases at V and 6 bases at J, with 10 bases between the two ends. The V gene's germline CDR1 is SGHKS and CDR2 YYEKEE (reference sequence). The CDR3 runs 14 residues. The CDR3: CASSLEQGGQPQHF. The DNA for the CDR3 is TGTGCCAGCAGCTTGGAGCAGGGAGGTCAGCCCCAGCATTTT.

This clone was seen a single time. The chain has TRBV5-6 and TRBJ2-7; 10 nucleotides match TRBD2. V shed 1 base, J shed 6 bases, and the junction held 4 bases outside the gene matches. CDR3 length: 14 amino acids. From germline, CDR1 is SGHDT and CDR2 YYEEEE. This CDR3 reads CASSLLAGDGEQYF. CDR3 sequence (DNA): TGTGCCAGCAGCTTGCTAGCGGGAGATGGCGAGCAGTACTTC.